This is a list of T cell receptor beta chains from one sample in a study of shared clonotypes between healthy human individuals. Sequencing used immunoSEQ multiplex PCR; TCRdb keeps in-frame clones, though not all of them. The data hold over 700,000 clones, with around 77% observed a single time. The sample comprised memory CD4+ T cells sorted from blood. The receptors come from a woman aged 25-40 years in good health. CDR3s include the opening cysteine and the closing phenylalanine or tryptophan. A D gene is named only where the DNA matches it firmly. A row's size may be missing; if present it is once, few, many or a size class.

clone_size	d_call	v_call	j_call	cdr3_aa	cdr3_nt
once	TRBD2	TRBV11-2	TRBJ2-5	CASSFSWGGETQYF	TGTGCCAGCAGCTTTTCATGGGGAGGGGAGACCCAGTACTTC
NA	NA	TRBV16	TRBJ1-1	CASATTGLNTEAFF	TGTGCCAGCGCGACGACAGGATTGAACACTGAAGCTTTCTTT
NA	NA	TRBV23-1	TRBJ2-7	CASSQSTDGTYEQYF	TGCGCCAGCAGTCAATCGACGGACGGGACCTACGAGCAGTACTTC
many	NA	TRBV13	TRBJ1-2	CASSLRGSYGYTF	TGTGCCAGCAGCTTACGGGGGTCCTACGGCTACACCTTC
NA	NA	TRBV10-2	TRBJ2-5	CASKEELGKETQYF	TGCGCCAGCAAAGAGGAACTAGGCAAAGAGACCCAGTACTTC
once	TRBD2	TRBV7-3	TRBJ2-1	CAIGTITKSHEQFF	TGTGCCATCGGGACTATAACAAAGTCACATGAGCAGTTCTTC
NA	NA	TRBV5-1	TRBJ2-1	CASSGMTGNNEQFF	TGCGCCAGCAGCGGAATGACAGGCAACAATGAGCAGTTCTTC
NA	TRBD2	TRBV5-1	TRBJ2-3	CASSFFTSGSTDTQYF	TGCGCCAGCAGCTTCTTTACTAGCGGGAGCACAGATACGCAGTATTTT
once	NA	TRBV19	TRBJ1-4	CASSFSGAVNEKLFF	TGTGCCAGTAGTTTCTCGGGAGCAGTGAATGAAAAACTGTTTTTT
NA	NA	TRBV7-9	TRBJ1-2	CASSSNYGYTF	TGTGCCAGCAGCTCTAACTATGGCTACACCTTC
NA	NA	TRBV21-1	TRBJ2-7	CASSSSLRRHEQYF	TGTGCCAGCAGCAGTTCCCTTCGGAGGCACGAGCAGTACTTC
NA	TRBD1	TRBV15	TRBJ1-4	CATSRTGGNEKLFF	TGTGCCACCAGTAGGACAGGGGGAAATGAAAAACTGTTTTTT
NA	TRBD2	TRBV5-1	TRBJ2-7	CASSLWGEGGYEQYF	TGCGCCAGCAGCTTATGGGGGGAGGGAGGCTACGAGCAGTACTTC
NA	TRBD1	TRBV19	TRBJ1-2	CASRQTGAEWGYTF	TGTGCCAGTAGGCAGACAGGGGCTGAGTGGGGCTACACCTTC
NA	NA	TRBV7-2	TRBJ2-3	CASSLVGHPRDTQYF	TGTGCCAGCAGCTTAGTGGGGCACCCCCGAGATACGCAGTATTTT
NA	NA	TRBV7-2	TRBJ1-5	CASSLRDQPQHF	TGTGCCAGCAGCTTACGGGATCAGCCCCAGCATTTT
NA	NA	TRBV5-1	TRBJ1-3	CASSLGALSSGNTIYF	TGCGCCAGCAGCTTGGGGGCCCTGAGCTCTGGAAACACCATATATTTT
NA	NA	TRBV5-1	TRBJ2-1	CASSFSGSFNEQFF	TGCGCCAGCAGCTTTTCTGGGTCTTTCAATGAGCAGTTCTTC
NA	TRBD1	TRBV6-1	TRBJ2-5	CASSWGQQETQYF	TGTGCCAGCAGTTGGGGACAGCAAGAGACCCAGTACTTC
NA	NA	TRBV5-1	TRBJ1-3	CASSLGSGNTIYF	TGCGCCAGCAGCTTGGGTTCGGGAAACACCATATATTTT
NA	NA	TRBV7-6	TRBJ2-1	CASSLLPAGSYNEQFF	TGTGCCAGCAGCTTACTTCCGGCAGGCTCCTACAATGAGCAGTTCTTC
few	NA	TRBV19	TRBJ1-1	CASSSQGPAEAFF	TGTGCCAGTAGTAGCCAGGGACCCGCTGAAGCTTTCTTT
NA	NA	TRBV2	TRBJ1-1	CASRGNTEAFF	TGTGCCAGCAGGGGAAACACTGAAGCTTTCTTT
NA	NA	TRBV11-2	TRBJ2-2	CASSLQVGAGELFF	TGTGCCAGCAGCTTACAGGTTGGAGCCGGGGAGCTGTTTTTT
NA	NA	TRBV29-1	TRBJ1-2	CSVESGPYGYTF	TGCAGCGTTGAATCGGGTCCTTATGGCTACACCTTC
NA	NA	TRBV4-1	TRBJ2-7	CASSQDSWQGLTYEQYF	TGCGCCAGCAGCCAAGATTCGTGGCAGGGGCTGACCTACGAGCAGTACTTC
NA	NA	TRBV7-3	TRBJ2-1	CASSLGGTYNEQFF	TGTGCCAGCAGCTTAGGGGGCACCTACAATGAGCAGTTCTTC
many	NA	TRBV6-5	TRBJ2-3	CASSLEGTDTQYF	TGTGCCAGCAGTTTGGAGGGCACAGATACGCAGTATTTT
once	NA	TRBV25-1	TRBJ2-3	CASSGRRGPSTDTQYF	TGTGCCAGCAGTGGGCGGCGGGGTCCTAGCACAGATACGCAGTATTTT
NA	NA	TRBV2	TRBJ1-1	CASSEGPVNTEAFF	TGTGCCAGCAGTGAGGGACCAGTGAACACTGAAGCTTTCTTT
NA	NA	TRBV6-6	TRBJ2-3	CASSVGATDTQYF	TGTGCCAGCAGTGTAGGGGCCACAGATACGCAGTATTTT
NA	NA	TRBV11-2	TRBJ1-4	CASSWTAREKLFF	TGTGCCAGCAGCTGGACAGCCAGGGAAAAACTGTTTTTT
NA	NA	TRBV18	TRBJ2-3	CASSNRDPSTDTQYF	TGTGCCAGCTCAAACCGGGACCCAAGCACAGATACGCAGTATTTT
NA	TRBD1	TRBV7-9	TRBJ2-1	CASSSWDRTPFF	TGTGCCAGCAGCTCCTGGGACAGGACTCCGTTCTTC
NA	NA	TRBV7-9	TRBJ2-1	CASSLVQGQFF	TGTGCCAGCAGCTTAGTGCAGGGGCAGTTCTTC
NA	TRBD1	TRBV6-4	TRBJ2-2	CASSSGGPGELFF	TGTGCCAGCAGTTCAGGGGGCCCCGGGGAGCTGTTTTTT
NA	TRBD1	TRBV5-1	TRBJ1-5	CASSWGTGGQPQHF	TGCGCCAGCAGCTGGGGGACAGGGGGGCAGCCCCAGCATTTT